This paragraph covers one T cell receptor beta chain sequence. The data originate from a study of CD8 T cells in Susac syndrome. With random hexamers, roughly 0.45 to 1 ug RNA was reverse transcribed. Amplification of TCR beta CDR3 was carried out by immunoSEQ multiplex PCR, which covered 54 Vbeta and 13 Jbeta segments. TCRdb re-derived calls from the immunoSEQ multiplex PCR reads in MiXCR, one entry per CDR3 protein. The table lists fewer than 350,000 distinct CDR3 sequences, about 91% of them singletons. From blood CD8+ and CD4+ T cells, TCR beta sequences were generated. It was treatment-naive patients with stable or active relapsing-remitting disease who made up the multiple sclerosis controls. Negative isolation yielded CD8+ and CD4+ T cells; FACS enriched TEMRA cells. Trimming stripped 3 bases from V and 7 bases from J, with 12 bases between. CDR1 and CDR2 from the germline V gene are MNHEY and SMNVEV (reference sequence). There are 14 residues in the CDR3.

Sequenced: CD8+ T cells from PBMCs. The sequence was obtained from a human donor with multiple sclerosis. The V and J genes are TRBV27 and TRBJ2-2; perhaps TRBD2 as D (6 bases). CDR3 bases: TGTGCCAGCAGTTTTCGGGGGATTGGCGGGGAGCTGTTTTTT. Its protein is CASSFRGIGGELFF.